This TCR beta chain originates from a study of T cells after yellow fever vaccination. MiXCR, run by TCRdb on the 5' RACE reads, gives a single entry per CDR3 protein. The sample has a few hundred thousand distinct CDR3 sequences, about 4% seen once. Germline lookup yields CDR1 MNHEY and CDR2 SVGEGT. V lost 7 bases and J 2 bases, leaving 15 bases between the germline ends. This CDR3 contains 14 residues. The receptor's source is a man between 18 and 29 years old who received the YFV17D yellow fever vaccine. The sequences come from PBMCs, collected 5 days after the yellow fever booster vaccination. The rearrangement uses TRBV6-2 or TRBV6-3 and TRBJ2-7; D assignment may be TRBD1 or TRBD2 (5 bases each). In nucleotides, the CDR3 is TGTGCCAGCAAGAAGCCGGGACCAACCTACGAGCAGTACTTC. It codes for CASKKPGPTYEQYF.